This record looks at one T cell receptor beta chain sequence and its context. The data derive from a study of blood T cell repertoires in COVID-19. The CDR3 is 18 amino acids. Germline V gene lookup returns CDR1 SEHNR and CDR2 FQNEAQ (reference sequence). Trimming removed 2 bases from V and 0 bases from J; junction bases left unmatched: 9. How the authors handled the data: Counts of nucleated cells, estimated from reference gene primer amplification, were obtained. Only in-frame clones appear in the TCRdb table, and some are missing; sequencing was by immunoSEQ multiplex PCR. V and J calls and clone size are those listed in that table; D and trimming were worked out from the DNA. The data contain 130,000 to 150,000 clones, roughly 80% of them seen just once; the ten biggest clones take up roughly 4.5%.

Sequenced input: peripheral blood. The sequence was collected from a human donor in a cohort sampled during active COVID-19. The chain employs TRBV7-9 and TRBJ2-3; 9 bases align to TRBD1. CDR3 sequence: CASSLTPPGTGSTDTQYF. CDR3 nucleotide sequence: TGTGCCAGCAGCTTAACCCCGCCCGGGACAGGGAGCACAGATACGCAGTATTTT.